This T cell receptor beta chain was recovered during a study of T-cell memory formation after mild COVID-19. Via MiXCR, TCRdb re-called the 5' RACE reads, giving one row per CDR3 protein. The top ten clones hold roughly 20% of a sample with 250,000 to 350,000 distinct CDR3 sequences, about a sixth of them seen once. This CDR3 comprises 12 residues. Looked up from germline, CDR1 is DFQATT and CDR2 is SNEGSKA (reference sequence). Trimming cost V 1 base and J 2 bases, with 4 bases left between them. V and J are TRBV20-1 and TRBJ2-3; D is unclear. The TCR originated in a young man who had mild COVID-19 (a few samples of this study predate the infection). Cell type and time point are not known. The sample consisted of PBMCs or a T cell subset sorted from them (not recorded which). CDR3 protein: CSARADTDTQYF. CDR3 nucleotides: TGCAGTGCTAGAGCAGACACAGATACGCAGTATTTT.